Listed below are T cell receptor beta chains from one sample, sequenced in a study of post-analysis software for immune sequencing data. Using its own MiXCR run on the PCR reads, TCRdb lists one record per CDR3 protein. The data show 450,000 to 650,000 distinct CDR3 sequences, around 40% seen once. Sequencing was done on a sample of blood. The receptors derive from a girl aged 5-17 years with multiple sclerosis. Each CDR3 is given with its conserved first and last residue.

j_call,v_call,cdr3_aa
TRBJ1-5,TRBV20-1,CSASRQGRNQPQHF
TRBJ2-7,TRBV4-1,CASSQAYRRTAEQYF
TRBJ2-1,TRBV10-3,CAIGFPNNEQFF
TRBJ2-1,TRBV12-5,CASGLGAGYEQFF
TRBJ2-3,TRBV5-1,CASSFGLAEDTQYF
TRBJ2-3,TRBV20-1,CSATHGRGGSTDTQYF
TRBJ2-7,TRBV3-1,CASSQANGASGFYEQYF
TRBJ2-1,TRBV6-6,CASSGGESVNEQFF
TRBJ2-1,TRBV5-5,CASSSRLAGGSLYNEQFF
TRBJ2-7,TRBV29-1,CSVRQQHAYEQYF
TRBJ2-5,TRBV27,CASSLLERPGEQYF
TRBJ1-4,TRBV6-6,CASTLWGGEKLFF
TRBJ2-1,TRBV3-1,CASSHQGSAGNEQFF
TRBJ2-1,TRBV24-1,CATKPQNNGQFF
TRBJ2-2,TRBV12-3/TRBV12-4,CASSLDRNTGELFF
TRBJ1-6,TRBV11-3,CASSFTGFNLHF
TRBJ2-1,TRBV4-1,CASSQDRSGRSYNEQFF
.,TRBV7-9,CASSPRDREPEQYF
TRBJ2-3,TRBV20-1,CSAQRTGSTDTQYF
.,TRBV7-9,CASSPGTGIPETQYF
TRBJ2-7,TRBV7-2,CASSFRESYEQYF
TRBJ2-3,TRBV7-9,CASSKGLAVVFGTDTQYF
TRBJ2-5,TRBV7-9,CASSLGLLGETQYF
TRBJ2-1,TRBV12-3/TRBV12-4,CASSPRWREQFF
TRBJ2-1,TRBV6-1,CASTPRDRAYNEQFF
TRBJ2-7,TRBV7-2,CASSLSSSYEQYF
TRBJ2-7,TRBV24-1,CATSDLSAYEQYF